This T cell receptor beta chain appears in the sequencing data of a study of patients and donors after allogeneic stem cell transplantation (TCRdb year 2020). V is reduced by 2 bases and J by 5 bases, leaving a spacing of 14 bases between them. CDR3 length: 14 amino acids, cysteine to phenylalanine. Of all the DNA, just the CDR3 is kept, 42 bases in frame from base 1. CDR1 and CDR2, per the germline V gene, are SGHDT and YYEEEE. A word on this clonotype: Its antigen is currently not known. No much larger clonotype is one base removed from it; base qualities were not supplied.

Libraries were built with RT-PCR. These reads were obtained on a NextSeq 550. TCRdb passed the public sequencing reads through fastp at Q25 and MiXCR, retaining productive beta sequences. A single entry per CDR3 protein holds the most common genes and DNA from its merged rows. The sample has around 160,000 distinct CDR3 sequences on record, roughly 31% of them singletons. Around 3.3% of the sample lies in the top ten. What was sequenced was blood, either unsorted or a sorted T cell fraction (not recorded which). The source is a human donor who was either an allogeneic HSCT recipient or a stem cell or donor lymphocyte infusion donor (not recorded which). It is not recorded whose cells these are; they may come from a transplant donor. The sequence links TRBV5-6 to TRBJ2-7; the D segment could be TRBD2, given 7 matching bases. The bases are TGTGCCAGCAGCTTAGGGGGAGGGCCGGACGAGCAGTACTTC. Translated, it gives CASSLGGGPDEQYF.